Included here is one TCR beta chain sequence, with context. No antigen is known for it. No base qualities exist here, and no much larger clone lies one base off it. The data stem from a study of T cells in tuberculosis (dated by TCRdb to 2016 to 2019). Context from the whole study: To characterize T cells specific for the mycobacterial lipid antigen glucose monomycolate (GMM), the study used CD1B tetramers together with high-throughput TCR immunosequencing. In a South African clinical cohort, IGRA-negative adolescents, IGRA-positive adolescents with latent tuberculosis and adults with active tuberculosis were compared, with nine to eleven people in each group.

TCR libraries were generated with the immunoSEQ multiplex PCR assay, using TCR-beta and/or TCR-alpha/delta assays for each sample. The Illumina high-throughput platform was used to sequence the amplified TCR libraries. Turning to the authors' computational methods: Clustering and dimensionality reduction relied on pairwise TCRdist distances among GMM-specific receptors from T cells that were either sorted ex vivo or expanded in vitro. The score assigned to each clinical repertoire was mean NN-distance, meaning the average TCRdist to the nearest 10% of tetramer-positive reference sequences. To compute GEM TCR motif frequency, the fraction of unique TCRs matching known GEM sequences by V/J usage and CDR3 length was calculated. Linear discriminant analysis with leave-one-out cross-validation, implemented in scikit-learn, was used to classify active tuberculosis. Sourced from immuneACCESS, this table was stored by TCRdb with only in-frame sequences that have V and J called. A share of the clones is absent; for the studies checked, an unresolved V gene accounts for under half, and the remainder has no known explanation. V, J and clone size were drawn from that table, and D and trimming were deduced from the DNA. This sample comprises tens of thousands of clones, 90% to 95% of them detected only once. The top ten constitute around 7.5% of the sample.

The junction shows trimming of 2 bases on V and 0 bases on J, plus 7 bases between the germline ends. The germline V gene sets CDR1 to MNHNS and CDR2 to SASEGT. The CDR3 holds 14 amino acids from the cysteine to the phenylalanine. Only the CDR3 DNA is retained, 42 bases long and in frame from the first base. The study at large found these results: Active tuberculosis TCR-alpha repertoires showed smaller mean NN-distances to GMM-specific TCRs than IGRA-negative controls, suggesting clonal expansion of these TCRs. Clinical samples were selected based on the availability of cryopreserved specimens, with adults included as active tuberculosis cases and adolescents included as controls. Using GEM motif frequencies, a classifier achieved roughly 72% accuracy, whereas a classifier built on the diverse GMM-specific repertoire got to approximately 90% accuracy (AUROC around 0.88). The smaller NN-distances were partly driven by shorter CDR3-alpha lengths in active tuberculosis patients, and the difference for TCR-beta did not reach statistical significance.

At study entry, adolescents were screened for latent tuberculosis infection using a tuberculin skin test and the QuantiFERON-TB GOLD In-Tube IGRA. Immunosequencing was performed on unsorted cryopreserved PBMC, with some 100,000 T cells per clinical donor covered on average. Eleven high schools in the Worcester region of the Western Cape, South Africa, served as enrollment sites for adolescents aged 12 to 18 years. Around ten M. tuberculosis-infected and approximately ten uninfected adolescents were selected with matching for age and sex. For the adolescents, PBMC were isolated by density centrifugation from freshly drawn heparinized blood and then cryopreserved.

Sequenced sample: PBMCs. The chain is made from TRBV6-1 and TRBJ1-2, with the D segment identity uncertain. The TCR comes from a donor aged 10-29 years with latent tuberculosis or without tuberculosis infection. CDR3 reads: CASSESTANYGYTF. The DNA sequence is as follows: TGTGCCAGCAGTGAATCCACAGCTAACTATGGCTACACCTTC.